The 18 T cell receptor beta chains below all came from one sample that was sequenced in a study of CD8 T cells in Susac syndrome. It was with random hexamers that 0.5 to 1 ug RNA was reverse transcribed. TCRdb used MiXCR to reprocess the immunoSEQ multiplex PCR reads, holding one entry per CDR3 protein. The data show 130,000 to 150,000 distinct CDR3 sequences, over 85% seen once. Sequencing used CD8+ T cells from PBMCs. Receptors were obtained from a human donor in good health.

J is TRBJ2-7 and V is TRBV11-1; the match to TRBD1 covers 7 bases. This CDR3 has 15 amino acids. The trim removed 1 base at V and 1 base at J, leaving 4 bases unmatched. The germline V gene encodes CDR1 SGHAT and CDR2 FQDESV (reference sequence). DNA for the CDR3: TGTGCCAGCAGCTTAGAAATGGGACAGTCCTACGAGCAGTACTTC. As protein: CASSLEMGQSYEQYF.

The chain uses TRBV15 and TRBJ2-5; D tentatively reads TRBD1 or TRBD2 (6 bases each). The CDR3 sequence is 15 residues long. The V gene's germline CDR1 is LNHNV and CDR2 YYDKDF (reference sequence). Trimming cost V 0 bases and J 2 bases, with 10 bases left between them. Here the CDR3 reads CATSRDRGEQETQYF. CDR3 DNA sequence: TGTGCCACCAGCAGAGATAGGGGGGAACAAGAGACCCAGTACTTC.

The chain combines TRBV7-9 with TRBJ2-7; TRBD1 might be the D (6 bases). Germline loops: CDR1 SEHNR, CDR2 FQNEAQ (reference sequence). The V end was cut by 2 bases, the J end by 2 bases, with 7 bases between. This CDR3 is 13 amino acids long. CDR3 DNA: TGTGCCAGCAGCTTACAGGGGACCTACGAGCAGTACTTC. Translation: CASSLQGTYEQYF.

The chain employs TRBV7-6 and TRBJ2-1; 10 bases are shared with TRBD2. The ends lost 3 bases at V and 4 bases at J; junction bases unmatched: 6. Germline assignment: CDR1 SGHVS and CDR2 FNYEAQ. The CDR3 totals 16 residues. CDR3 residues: CASSFLGLANYNEQFF. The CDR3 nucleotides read TGTGCCAGCAGCTTTTTGGGACTAGCGAATTACAATGAGCAGTTCTTC.

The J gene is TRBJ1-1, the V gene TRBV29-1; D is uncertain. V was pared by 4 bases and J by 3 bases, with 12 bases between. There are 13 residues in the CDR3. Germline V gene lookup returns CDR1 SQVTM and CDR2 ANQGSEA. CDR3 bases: TGCAGCGTTGGAGTAGGGTGGGACACTGAAGCTTTCTTT. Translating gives CSVGVGWDTEAFF.

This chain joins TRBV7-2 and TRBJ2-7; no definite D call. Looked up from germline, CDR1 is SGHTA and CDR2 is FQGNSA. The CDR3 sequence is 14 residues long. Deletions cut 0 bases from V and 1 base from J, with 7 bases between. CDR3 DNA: TGTGCCAGCAGCTTAGCGGGTGGTTCCTACGAGCAGTACTTC. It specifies CASSLAGGSYEQYF.

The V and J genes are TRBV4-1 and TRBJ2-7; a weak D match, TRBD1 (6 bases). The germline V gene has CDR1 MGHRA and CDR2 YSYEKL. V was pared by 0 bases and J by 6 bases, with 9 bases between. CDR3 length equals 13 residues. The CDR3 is CASSQEGGGEQYF. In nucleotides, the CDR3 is TGCGCCAGCAGCCAAGAAGGGGGTGGCGAGCAGTACTTC.

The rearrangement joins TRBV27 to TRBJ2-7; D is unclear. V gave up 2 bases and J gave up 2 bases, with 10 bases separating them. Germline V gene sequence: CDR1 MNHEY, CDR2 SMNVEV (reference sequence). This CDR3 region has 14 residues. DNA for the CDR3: TGTGCCAGCAGTTTAAGGCGAGCTCCCTACGAGCAGTACTTC. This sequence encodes CASSLRRAPYEQYF.

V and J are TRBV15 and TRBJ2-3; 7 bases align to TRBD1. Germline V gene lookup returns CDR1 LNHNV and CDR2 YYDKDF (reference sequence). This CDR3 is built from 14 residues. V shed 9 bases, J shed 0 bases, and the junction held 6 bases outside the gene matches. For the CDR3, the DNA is TGTGCCACTAAACACAGGGGTAGCACAGATACGCAGTATTTT. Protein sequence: CATKHRGSTDTQYF.

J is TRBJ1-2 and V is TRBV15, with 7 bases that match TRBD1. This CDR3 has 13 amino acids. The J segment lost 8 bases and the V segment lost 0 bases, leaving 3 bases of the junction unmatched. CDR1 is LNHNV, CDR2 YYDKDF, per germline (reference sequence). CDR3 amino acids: CATSRESGGGYTF. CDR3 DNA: TGTGCCACCAGCAGAGAGTCAGGGGGAGGCTACACCTTC.

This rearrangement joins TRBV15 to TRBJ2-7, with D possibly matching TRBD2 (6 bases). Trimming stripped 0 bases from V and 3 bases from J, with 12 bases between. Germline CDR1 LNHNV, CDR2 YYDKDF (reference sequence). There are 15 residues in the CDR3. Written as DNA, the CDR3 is TGTGCCACCAGCAGAGATACGCCGGAGGGCTACGAGCAGTACTTC. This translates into CATSRDTPEGYEQYF. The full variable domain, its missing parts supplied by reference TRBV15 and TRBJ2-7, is DAMVIQNPRYQVTQFGKPVTLSCSQTLNHNVMYWYQQKSSQAPKLLFHYYDKDFNNEADTPDNFQSRRPNTSFCFLDIRSPGLGDTAMYLCATSRDTPEGYEQYFGPGTRLTVT.

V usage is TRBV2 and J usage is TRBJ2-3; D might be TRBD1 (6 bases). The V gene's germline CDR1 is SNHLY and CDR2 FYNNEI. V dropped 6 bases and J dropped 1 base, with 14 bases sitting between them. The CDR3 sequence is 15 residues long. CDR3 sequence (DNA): TGTGCCAGCAGGTTCAGTACAGGGCGCACAGATACGCAGTATTTT. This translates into CASRFSTGRTDTQYF.

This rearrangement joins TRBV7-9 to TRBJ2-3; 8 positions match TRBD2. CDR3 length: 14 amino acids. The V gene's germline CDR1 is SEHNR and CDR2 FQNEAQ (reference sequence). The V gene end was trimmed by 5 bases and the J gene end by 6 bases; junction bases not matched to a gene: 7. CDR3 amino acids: CASSNTGGADTQYF. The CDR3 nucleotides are TGTGCCAGCAGCAACACGGGGGGGGCGGATACGCAGTATTTT.

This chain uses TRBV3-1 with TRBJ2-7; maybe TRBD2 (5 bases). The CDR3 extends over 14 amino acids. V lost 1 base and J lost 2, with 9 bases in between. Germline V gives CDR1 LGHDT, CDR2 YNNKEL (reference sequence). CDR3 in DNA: TGTGCCAGCAGCCAAGTAGAGGGAGCCTACGAGCAGTACTTC. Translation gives CASSQVEGAYEQYF.

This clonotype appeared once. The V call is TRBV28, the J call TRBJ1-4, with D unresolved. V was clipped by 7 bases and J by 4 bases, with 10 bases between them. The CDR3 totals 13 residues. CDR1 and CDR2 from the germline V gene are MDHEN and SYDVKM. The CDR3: CASTPISNEKLFF. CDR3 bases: TGTGCCAGCACCCCAATAAGTAATGAAAAACTGTTTTTT.

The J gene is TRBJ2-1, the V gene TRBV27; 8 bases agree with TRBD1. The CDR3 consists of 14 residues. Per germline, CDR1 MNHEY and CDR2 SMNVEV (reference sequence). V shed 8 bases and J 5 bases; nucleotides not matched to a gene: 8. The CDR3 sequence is CASLGDRRDNEQFF. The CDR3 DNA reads TGTGCCAGCCTAGGGGACAGGAGAGACAATGAGCAGTTCTTC.

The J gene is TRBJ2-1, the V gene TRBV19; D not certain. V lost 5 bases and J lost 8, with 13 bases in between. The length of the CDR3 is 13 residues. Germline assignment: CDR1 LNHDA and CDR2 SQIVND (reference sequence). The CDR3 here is CASSPTPTYEQFF. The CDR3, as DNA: TGTGCCAGTAGTCCAACACCTACGTATGAGCAGTTCTTC.

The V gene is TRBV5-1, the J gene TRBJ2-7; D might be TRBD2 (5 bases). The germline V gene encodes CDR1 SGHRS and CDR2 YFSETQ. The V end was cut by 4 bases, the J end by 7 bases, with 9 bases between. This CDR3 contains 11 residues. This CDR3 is CASSTTGEQYF. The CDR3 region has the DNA TGCGCCAGCAGCACGACGGGGGAGCAGTACTTC.